This passage covers 4 T cell receptor beta chains from one sample sequenced in a study of blood T cell repertoires in COVID-19. Here immunoSEQ multiplex PCR was the method, and the copy in TCRdb shows in-frame clones only, minus some. The data show more than 150,000 clones, around 87% seen once. The sample taken for sequencing was peripheral blood. Receptor source: a man aged 45-65 years with acute or convalescent COVID-19.

This chain joins TRBV5-4 and TRBJ2-1; TRBD2 might be the D (6 bases). With 4 bases removed from V and 8 bases from J, the gap between germline ends came to 13 bases. Germline CDR1 SGHNT, CDR2 YYREEE (reference sequence). CDR3 length: 13 residues. Written as DNA, the CDR3 is TGTGCCAGCAGCACGACTAGTAGGGATGAGCAGTTCTTC. Translation gives CASSTTSRDEQFF. The full variable domain, rest sourced from reference TRBV5-4 and TRBJ2-1, is ETGVTQSPTHLIKTRGQQVTLRCSSQSGHNTVSWYQQALGQGPQFIFQYYREEENGRGNFPPRFSGLQFPNYSSELNVNALELDDSALYLCASSTTSRDEQFFGPGTRLTVL.

The V gene is TRBV19, the J gene TRBJ1-5; D is perhaps TRBD1 (6 bases). The V and J ends lost 4 bases and 6 bases respectively, with 16 bases between them. The length of the CDR3 is 15 residues. Per the germline V gene, CDR1 is LNHDA and CDR2 is SQIVND (reference sequence). The CDR3 nucleotides read TGTGCCAGTAGTACATCCGGGACATTGGCTCAGCCCCAGCATTTT. Its translation: CASSTSGTLAQPQHF. The full variable domain, rest sourced from reference TRBV19 and TRBJ1-5, is DGGITQSPKYLFRKEGQNVTLSCEQNLNHDAMYWYRQDPGQGLRLIYYSQIVNDFQKGDIAEGYSVSREKKESFPLTVTSAQKNPTAFYLCASSTSGTLAQPQHFGDGTRLSIL.

The chain couples TRBV5-8 to TRBJ1-5; 7 bases line up with TRBD1. The CDR3 covers 15 residues. Germline V gives CDR1 SGHTS, CDR2 YDEGEE. Germline trimming cut 4 bases from V and 0 bases from J; bases unmatched to any gene: 4. In nucleotides, the CDR3 is TGTGCCAGCAGCGAATACAGGGGTAGCAATCAGCCCCAGCATTTT. Encoded protein: CASSEYRGSNQPQHF.

The chain combines TRBV24-1 with TRBJ1-4; the match to TRBD1 covers 8 bases. The CDR3 length is 14 residues. J gave up 8 bases and V 5 bases, and 6 bases lay outside the gene matches. CDR1 is KGHDR and CDR2 is SFDVKD in the germline V gene. The CDR3 coding sequence is TGTGCCACCAGTGCTGCAGGGGGCGGAGAAAAACTGTTTTTT. This codes for CATSAAGGGEKLFF.